These 26 T cell receptor beta chains share one sample of origin, sequenced in a study of T-cell memory formation after mild COVID-19. TCRdb analysed the 5' RACE reads with MiXCR anew, one entry per CDR3 protein. The sample comprises roughly 610,000 distinct CDR3 sequences, 17% of which are singletons, and less than 10% rests with the top ten. Material: PBMCs or a T cell subset sorted from them (not recorded which). These receptors were taken from an adult woman who had mild COVID-19 (a few samples of this study predate the infection). Cell type and time point are not known.

The V and J genes are TRBV29-1 and TRBJ2-1; 8 bases agree with TRBD1. Germline V gene lookup returns CDR1 SQVTM and CDR2 ANQGSEA. The CDR3 contains 16 residues. After removal of 7 bases from V and 2 bases from J, the junction contained 13 bases not matched to a gene. CDR3 sequence: CSAEGWTGPTYNEQFF. In DNA form, the CDR3 reads TGCAGCGCCGAGGGGTGGACAGGGCCGACCTACAATGAGCAGTTCTTC.

The V and J genes are TRBV7-3 and TRBJ1-1; no firm D call. V was pared by 5 bases and J by 2 bases, with 9 bases between. The CDR3 has 13 residues. Germline CDR1 is SGHTA and CDR2 is FQGTGA. Here the CDR3 reads CASSGRDNTEAFF. CDR3 nucleotides: TGTGCCAGCAGCGGTAGGGATAACACTGAAGCTTTCTTT. Supplemented by reference TRBV7-3 and TRBJ1-1, the full variable domain reads GAGVSQTPSNKVTEKGKYVELRCDPISGHTALYWYRQSLGQGPEFLIYFQGTGAADDSGLPNDRFFAVRPEGSVSTLKIQRTERGDSAVYLCASSGRDNTEAFFGQGTRLTVV.

This clonotype showed up just a few times. The chain employs TRBV24-1 and TRBJ1-2, with 7 bases fitting TRBD1. The CDR3 has 17 amino acids. The V gene end was trimmed by 3 bases and the J gene end by 8 bases; junction bases not matched to a gene: 17. In germline, CDR1 is KGHDR, CDR2 SFDVKD. CDR3 sequence (DNA): TGTGCCACCAGTGATAACCCGACAGGGAAGGTCGCGCGGGGCTACACCTTC. It translates to CATSDNPTGKVARGYTF.

V and J are TRBV18 and TRBJ2-5, with 8 bases matching TRBD1. The CDR3 totals 15 residues. In germline, CDR1 is KGHSH, CDR2 LQKENI. The trim removed 2 bases at V and 1 base at J, leaving 3 bases unmatched. The CDR3 DNA is TGTGCCAGCTCACCAAGGACAGGGCGCCAAGAGACCCAGTACTTC. It is translated as CASSPRTGRQETQYF.

The chain couples TRBV7-9 to TRBJ2-2; the D is unclear. This CDR3 comprises 14 residues. V was clipped by 1 base and J by 6 bases, with 9 bases between them. Germline V gene data show CDR1 as SEHNR and CDR2 as FQNEAQ (reference sequence). CDR3 protein: CASSLGVEAGELFF. Here the CDR3 DNA reads TGTGCCAGCAGCTTAGGGGTGGAAGCCGGGGAGCTGTTTTTT.

This clonotype has a handful of counts. J is TRBJ1-6 and V is TRBV30, with 10 bases aligning to TRBD1. From germline, CDR1 is GTSNPN and CDR2 SVGIG (reference sequence). The CDR3 contains 14 residues. Germline trimming cut 4 bases from V and 10 bases from J; bases unmatched to any gene: 7. The CDR3 region is CAWTPGTGVSPLHF. CDR3 in DNA: TGTGCCTGGACCCCCGGGACAGGGGTCTCACCCCTCCACTTT.

This clonotype was picked up a small number of times. The genes are TRBV19 and TRBJ1-6; a weak D match, TRBD1 (6 bases). With 7 bases removed from V and 3 bases from J, the gap between germline ends came to 13 bases. CDR3 length equals 15 residues. Germline V CDR1 and CDR2: LNHDA, SQIVND (reference sequence). The CDR3: CASTIGQNYNSPLHF. As DNA, the CDR3 is TGTGCCAGTACGATCGGACAGAACTATAATTCACCCCTCCACTTT.

The chain is built from TRBV29-1 and TRBJ2-3; TRBD2 is a possible D gene (6 bases). This CDR3 is 12 amino acids long. Germline V lookup: CDR1 SQVTM, CDR2 ANQGSEA. The V end lost 7 bases, the J end lost 9 bases, and 17 bases lay between the germline ends. The CDR3 nucleotides read TGCAGCGCCCCCGTTTCGGACTACACGCAGTATTTT. Encoded protein: CSAPVSDYTQYF.

The rearrangement joins TRBV20-1 to TRBJ2-3, with D possibly matching TRBD2 (6 bases). The V gene's germline CDR1 is DFQATT and CDR2 SNEGSKA (reference sequence). The CDR3 runs 14 residues. The V end lost 4 bases, the J end lost 2 bases, and 13 bases lay between the germline ends. This CDR3 is CSAKTGVLTDTQYF. CDR3 coding DNA: TGCAGTGCTAAAACGGGAGTCCTCACAGATACGCAGTATTTT.

This sequence joins TRBV12-3 or TRBV12-4 and TRBJ2-3, with a weak D call TRBD2 (6 bases). The CDR3 is 15 residues long. Trimming left V 4 bases short and J 3 bases short, with 14 bases between. CDR3 coding DNA: TGTGCCAGCAGTTGGCTTGTGGGACTGACAGATACGCAGTATTTT. It translates to CASSWLVGLTDTQYF.

The chain has TRBV12-3 or TRBV12-4 and TRBJ1-5, with a tentative D call TRBD1 (5 bases). The CDR3 has 14 amino acids. Trimming cost V 6 bases and J 5 bases, with 14 bases left between them. For the CDR3, the DNA is TGTGCCAGCAGCCCCTCGGGGACTGATCAGCCCCAGCATTTT. Protein sequence: CASSPSGTDQPQHF.

The chain is built from TRBV5-1 and TRBJ1-1; D is uncertain. Germline V gene lookup returns CDR1 SGHRS and CDR2 YFSETQ. Trimming shortened V by 3 bases and J by 1 base, and 13 bases separated the two germline ends. The CDR3 is 15 residues long. DNA for the CDR3: TGCGCCAGCAGCTCTGTATGGGGTAAGAACACTGAAGCTTTCTTT. It yields the protein CASSSVWGKNTEAFF.

This clonotype was seen a few times. V usage is TRBV7-8 and J usage is TRBJ1-5; possible D gene TRBD1, 6 bases. Trimming took off 6 bases at V and 2 bases at J, with 20 bases between the two ends. The CDR3 is 17 amino acids. Germline V gene data show CDR1 as SGHVS and CDR2 as FQNEAQ. The CDR3 loop is CASSEGTIAIGNQPQHF. Here the CDR3 DNA reads TGTGCCAGCAGTGAGGGGACAATAGCGATAGGCAATCAGCCCCAGCATTTT.

The table lists this clonotype with a few counts. This chain uses TRBV6-5 with TRBJ2-7; possibly TRBD1 or TRBD2 for D (6 bases each). This CDR3 spans 15 amino acids. Trimming pared 2 bases from V and 5 bases from J, leaving 16 bases between. The germline CDR1 and CDR2 sequences are MNHEY and SVGAGI. The CDR3 DNA follows: TGTGCCAGCAGTTACGCAGCCTCGGGGGCCCACGAGCAGTACTTC. Amino acid sequence: CASSYAASGAHEQYF.

The rearrangement links TRBV29-1 to TRBJ2-7, with 7 bases lining up with TRBD1. The V segment lost 2 bases and the J segment 2 bases; nucleotides outside the gene matches: 6. In germline, CDR1 is SQVTM, CDR2 ANQGSEA. The CDR3 length is 14 residues. In DNA, the CDR3 is TGCAGCGTTGAATCGGGACAGCCTACCTACGAGCAGTACTTC. It codes for CSVESGQPTYEQYF.

This clonotype showed up just a few times. The V and J genes are TRBV4-1 and TRBJ2-7; D not resolved. Germline loops: CDR1 MGHRA, CDR2 YSYEKL. The V and J ends lost 0 bases and 3 bases respectively, with 12 bases between them. The CDR3 sequence is 15 residues long. In DNA form, the CDR3 reads TGCGCCAGCAGCCAAGAGCGCTCGCAAGACTACGAGCAGTACTTC. It yields the protein CASSQERSQDYEQYF.

This CDR3 reads CASSVVVAGGPGEQFF. For the CDR3, the DNA is TGTGCCAGCAGCGTAGTTGTAGCGGGAGGGCCTGGGGAGCAGTTCTTC. The J gene is TRBJ2-1, the V gene TRBV9; 11 bases map to TRBD2. CDR3 length: 16 amino acids. The V segment lost 0 bases and the J segment 10 bases; nucleotides outside the gene matches: 9. In germline, CDR1 is SGDLS, CDR2 YYNGEE.

The rearrangement uses TRBV5-1 and TRBJ1-4; D possibly corresponds to TRBD1 (6 bases). There are 19 residues in the CDR3. V lost 2 bases and J 5 bases, leaving 25 bases between the germline ends. Germline V CDR1 and CDR2: SGHRS, YFSETQ. CDR3 bases: TGCGCCAGCAGCTTCGACTTACAGGGACCCATCCCTCGAAATGAAAAACTGTTTTTT. It codes for CASSFDLQGPIPRNEKLFF.

This clonotype showed up just a few times. The chain uses TRBV20-1 and TRBJ2-5; TRBD1 matches 7 bases. The CDR3 contains 14 residues. The germline CDR1 and CDR2 sequences are DFQATT and SNEGSKA (reference sequence). V shed 1 base and J 2 bases; nucleotides not matched to a gene: 4. The CDR3 sequence: CSARAGTAQETQYF. CDR3 coding DNA: TGCAGTGCTAGAGCAGGGACAGCTCAAGAGACCCAGTACTTC.

The chain is built from TRBV4-1 and TRBJ2-1; TRBD1 matches at 9 bases. This CDR3 is 18 amino acids long. From germline, CDR1 is MGHRA and CDR2 YSYEKL. V shed 1 base, J shed 9 bases, and the junction held 16 bases outside the gene matches. The chain's CDR3 is CASSQASLGQGVPGEQFF. In nucleotides, the CDR3 is TGCGCCAGCAGCCAAGCATCCCTGGGACAGGGCGTTCCGGGTGAGCAGTTCTTC.

This clonotype was detected only a few times. The V gene is TRBV7-9, the J gene TRBJ2-7; D is unclear. The CDR3 is made up of 11 amino acids. V was clipped by 5 bases and J by 5 bases, with 7 bases between them. Per germline, CDR1 SEHNR and CDR2 FQNEAQ (reference sequence). CDR3 sequence reads: CASSQENEQYF. The CDR3 DNA reads TGTGCCAGCAGCCAGGAGAACGAGCAGTACTTC. The whole variable domain, filled in from reference TRBV7-9 and TRBJ2-7, reads DTGVSQNPRHKITKRGQNVTFRCDPISEHNRLYWYRQTLGQGPEFLTYFQNEAQLEKSRLLSDRFSAERPKGSFSTLEIQRTEQGDSAMYLCASSQENEQYFGPGTRLTVT.

There are a few counts of this clonotype. This sequence joins TRBV30 and TRBJ2-7, with 10 bases fitting TRBD2. The CDR3 is 15 residues long. V was pared by 2 bases and J by 11 bases, with 15 bases of the junction left unmatched. Germline loops: CDR1 GTSNPN, CDR2 SVGIG (reference sequence). The CDR3 coding sequence is TGTGCCTGGAGTCCGAGACTAGCGGGCCAGGGGTTGGAGTACTTC. Its translation: CAWSPRLAGQGLEYF.

This clonotype came up a few times. The J gene is TRBJ2-5, the V gene TRBV18; no definite D call. Trimming shortened V by 3 bases and J by 4 bases, and 9 bases separated the two germline ends. CDR3 length equals 13 residues. Germline V gives CDR1 KGHSH, CDR2 LQKENI. The CDR3 nucleotides read TGTGCCAGCTCACCCAGAATGATAGAGACCCAGTACTTC. Translated: CASSPRMIETQYF.

The chain joins TRBV28 to TRBJ2-3; D not certain. V was trimmed by 2 bases and J by 4 bases, leaving 7 bases between them. This CDR3 is 13 amino acids long. Germline V gene data show CDR1 as MDHEN and CDR2 as SYDVKM. The CDR3 DNA is TGTGCCAGCAGTTTAACGACACCAGATACGCAGTATTTT. Translated: CASSLTTPDTQYF.

The chain joins TRBV12-3 or TRBV12-4 to TRBJ2-5; 7 bases match TRBD1. The CDR3 length is 14 residues. V lost 5 bases to trimming and J lost 4 bases; unmatched junction nucleotides: 7. CDR3 protein: CASSPSTGAETQYF. CDR3 nucleotides: TGTGCCAGCAGTCCAAGCACAGGGGCAGAGACCCAGTACTTC.

This clonotype turned up a few times. The chain is built from TRBV20-1 and TRBJ2-5, with a possible D match to TRBD1 (7 bases). The CDR3 contains 13 residues. Trimming left V 6 bases short and J 5 bases short, with 16 bases between. The V gene's germline CDR1 is DFQATT and CDR2 SNEGSKA (reference sequence). The CDR3 bases are TGCAGTGCCCCTCCTCCAGGGGGGGAGACCCAGTACTTC. It codes for CSAPPPGGETQYF.